This TCR beta chain derives from a study of T cells in Graves' hyperthyroidism and ophthalmopathy. In the study overall: The authors collected peripheral blood at initial diagnosis, before any treatment.

Absence of ophthalmopathy progression within 18 months defined stable Graves' hyperthyroidism. This clonotype was seen repeatedly, ten times or more. RNA transcripts were the template for amplifying TCR beta CDR3 regions. Carried out on the TCR CDR3, a first-round RT-PCR used the HTBI primer set. In TCRdb, the multiplex PCR reads were re-called with MiXCR into one record per CDR3 protein. The table shows hundreds of thousands of distinct CDR3 sequences, with around 38% occurring only once. This receptor was obtained from a man in his late teens or twenties with Graves' hyperthyroidism. The specimen was blood.

As DNA, the CDR3 is TGTGCCAGCAGCCTCCGAGACTCAGGGGAGACCCAGTACTTC. It is translated as CASSLRDSGETQYF. This rearrangement joins TRBV9 to TRBJ2-5; possible D gene TRBD1, 5 bases. CDR1 and CDR2 (germline): SGDLS, YYNGEE. The ends were cut back, 4 bases at V and 5 bases at J, with 15 bases in the middle. This CDR3 spans 14 amino acids.